This paragraph reports one TCR beta chain. Its specificity is unknown. The data belong to a study of CXCR3-negative and CXCR3-positive naive CD8 T cells. Germline V lookup: CDR1 LGHNA, CDR2 YSLEER. The CDR3 has 16 amino acids. The study made its TRB cDNA libraries by 5' RACE, adding UMI labels. TCRdb re-called the 5' RACE reads and gives one entry per CDR3 protein, without DNA. This repertoire includes tens of thousands of distinct CDR3 sequences. Whole-study findings and limits: Diversity was high in both naive subsets and much lower in memory cells. Naive subsets did not differ in surface CD5, and the authors estimated TCR strength using properties of the TRB CDR3. The level of CXCR3 expression partially decreased after cryopreservation; the majority of assays used fresh PBMCs.

The rearrangement links TRBV4-3 to TRBJ2-1; TCRdb gives TRBD1 as the D gene, but with no DNA this cannot be confirmed. The sequencing sample was made of naive CXCR3- CD8+ T cells from blood. Subset noted: CD45RO-CCR7+CD27+CD95- naive CD8+ T cells lacking CXCR3 (TNR3-). The clonotype comes from a human donor in good health. Some clones in this sample may be carry-over from other donors' samples. CDR3 protein: CASSLSAGSSYNEQFF.